This T cell receptor (beta chain) was captured in a study of shared clonotypes between healthy human individuals. The table came from immunoSEQ multiplex PCR; TCRdb's copy has only in-frame clones and leaves some out. This sample has nearly 600,000 clones, with roughly 95% found just once. Study conclusions and caveats: Estimated clonotype richness was generally higher in naive than memory subsets. Sampling was confined to blood; repertoires within tissues likely differ.

CD45RO-negative, CCR7-positively selected cells formed the naive CD8 fraction, excluding terminally differentiated effector memory CD45RA+ cells. Comment on this clone: Its antigen is unidentified.

With 2 bases removed from V and 3 bases from J, the gap between germline ends came to 4 bases. Germline-derived CDR1 and CDR2 are MDHEN and SYDVKM. This CDR3 is built from 13 residues. Sequencing was performed on naive CD8+ T cells sorted from blood. The receptor's source is a woman aged 30 to 39 in good health. V and J are TRBV28 and TRBJ2-2, with D unresolved. CDR3 sequence reads: CASSLKYTGELFF. The CDR3 DNA reads as TGTGCCAGCAGTTTAAAGTACACCGGGGAGCTGTTTTTT.